The 20 T cell receptor beta chains listed next were all sequenced from one sample in a study of cytomegalovirus exposure and HLA in healthy donors. 60 Vbeta and 13 Jbeta primers were used in PCR. The assay was immunoSEQ multiplex PCR, and TCRdb's table has in-frame clones only and misses some. The sample contains fewer than 200,000 clones, approximately 80% of which appear only once. Input material: PBMCs. These receptors originate from a man aged 25 to 40 in good health and CMV-seropositive.

This clone was observed once. This chain uses TRBV19 with TRBJ1-1; a weak D match, TRBD1 (5 bases). From germline, CDR1 is LNHDA and CDR2 SQIVND (reference sequence). Deletions cut 2 bases from V and 2 bases from J, with 6 bases between. There are 13 residues in the CDR3. CDR3 sequence: CASSITGNTEAFF. The DNA of the CDR3 is TGTGCCAGTAGTATAACAGGTAACACTGAAGCTTTCTTT.

J is TRBJ2-3 and V is TRBV5-6; D perhaps matches TRBD2 (6 bases). The CDR3 length is 12 residues. V was clipped by 4 bases and J by 13 bases, with 16 bases between them. CDR1 and CDR2 (germline): SGHDT, YYEEEE. CDR3 protein: CASSGGWVGEYF. The CDR3 DNA sequence: TGTGCCAGCAGCGGGGGGTGGGTGGGCGAGTATTTT.

V usage is TRBV9 and J usage is TRBJ2-5; D is possibly TRBD1 (5 bases). The CDR3 length is 14 residues. Germline V gene lookup returns CDR1 SGDLS and CDR2 YYNGEE. Trimming removed 0 bases from V and 4 bases from J, with 10 bases in between. The CDR3 protein is CASSVGRGGETQYF. In nucleotides, the CDR3 is TGTGCCAGCAGCGTAGGAAGGGGCGGAGAGACCCAGTACTTC.

The chain couples TRBV15 to TRBJ2-7, with D perhaps matching TRBD2 (5 bases). V lost 0 bases and J lost 2, with 11 bases in between. Germline V gene data show CDR1 as LNHNV and CDR2 as YYDKDF (reference sequence). The CDR3 totals 15 residues. The CDR3 sequence is CATSRDEGAPYEQYF. CDR3 sequence (DNA): TGTGCCACCAGCAGAGATGAGGGTGCTCCCTACGAGCAGTACTTC. Drawing the rest from reference TRBV15 and TRBJ2-7, the complete variable domain is DAMVIQNPRYQVTQFGKPVTLSCSQTLNHNVMYWYQQKSSQAPKLLFHYYDKDFNNEADTPDNFQSRRPNTSFCFLDIRSPGLGDTAMYLCATSRDEGAPYEQYFGPGTRLTVT.

This clone was recorded a few times. The chain is built from TRBV4-1 and TRBJ1-6; tentative D call: TRBD1 (6 bases). Trimming removed 4 bases from V and 7 bases from J, with 11 bases in between. Per the germline V gene, CDR1 is MGHRA and CDR2 is YSYEKL. CDR3 length equals 14 residues. The CDR3 loop reads CASSPTGSNSPLHF. CDR3 coding DNA: TGCGCCAGCAGCCCTACAGGGTCCAATTCACCCCTCCACTTT.

The chain is built from TRBV7-9 and TRBJ2-1, with TRBD2 matching 10 bases. V shed 1 base, J shed 4 bases, and the junction held 4 bases outside the gene matches. The CDR3 has 16 amino acids. Germline lookup yields CDR1 SEHNR and CDR2 FQNEAQ (reference sequence). As DNA, the CDR3 is TGTGCCAGCAGCTTAGGGACTAGCGGAACATACAATGAGCAGTTCTTC. Translating gives CASSLGTSGTYNEQFF.

The rearrangement uses TRBV27 and TRBJ2-7; unclear D gene. CDR3 length: 14 amino acids. The germline V gene has CDR1 MNHEY and CDR2 SMNVEV (reference sequence). V dropped 3 bases and J dropped 2 bases, with 11 bases sitting between them. CDR3 sequence (DNA): TGTGCCAGCAGTTTCTCGGCGGTCCCCTACGAGCAGTACTTC. This codes for CASSFSAVPYEQYF.

The gene calls are TRBV7-9 and TRBJ2-5; D gene unclear. This CDR3 has 15 amino acids. Germline CDR1 SEHNR, CDR2 FQNEAQ (reference sequence). Trimming removed 1 base at V and 5 bases at J, with 14 bases between. The CDR3 sequence: CASSLGSGSSETQYF. The DNA for the CDR3 is TGTGCCAGCAGCTTAGGGTCAGGTTCATCTGAGACCCAGTACTTC.

J is TRBJ2-2 and V is TRBV18; perhaps TRBD1 as D (6 bases). This CDR3 has 15 amino acids. The V end lost 5 bases, the J end lost 1 base, and 11 bases lay between the germline ends. The V gene's germline CDR1 is KGHSH and CDR2 LQKENI. The DNA for the CDR3 is TGTGCCAGCTCATCCGGGACACAGAACACCGGGGAGCTGTTTTTT. Amino acids: CASSSGTQNTGELFF.

The chain joins TRBV18 to TRBJ2-7; maybe TRBD1 (6 bases). Germline CDR1 and CDR2: KGHSH and LQKENI. V lost 3 bases and J 7 bases, leaving 13 bases between the germline ends. The CDR3 is 13 amino acids. The DNA of the CDR3 is TGTGCCAGCTCACCGGGGGCCCAGTGGGAGCAGTACTTC. Its protein is CASSPGAQWEQYF.

The chain combines TRBV28 with TRBJ1-5; D call uncertain. Germline lookup yields CDR1 MDHEN and CDR2 SYDVKM. The CDR3 spans 11 residues. V gave up 6 bases and J gave up 5 bases, with 5 bases separating them. CDR3 region: CASSRDQPQHF. The CDR3 DNA reads TGTGCCAGCAGCCGGGATCAGCCCCAGCATTTT.

The J gene is TRBJ2-5, the V gene TRBV12-5; D unresolved. Gene TRBJ2-7 matches the end of the DNA better, so the J call may be wrong. CDR1 and CDR2 (germline): LGHNT, FRNRAP. This CDR3 is 11 amino acids long. In DNA form, the CDR3 reads TGTGCTAGTGGACCTCCCTACGAGCAGTACTTC. As protein: CASGPPYEQYF.

The V call is TRBV5-1, the J call TRBJ2-5; the D gene is possibly TRBD1 (6 bases). The CDR3 covers 14 residues. Germline CDR1 and CDR2: SGHRS and YFSETQ. The ends were cut back, 2 bases at V and 4 bases at J, with 12 bases in the middle. The CDR3 DNA reads as TGCGCCAGCAGCTTTTTTGGGGGCGGAGAGACCCAGTACTTC. It specifies CASSFFGGGETQYF.

The chain couples TRBV27 to TRBJ2-2, with 9 positions matching TRBD1. The CDR3 covers 16 residues. V lost 7 bases, J lost 4 bases, and 10 bases stayed unmatched. Per the germline V gene, CDR1 is MNHEY and CDR2 is SMNVEV (reference sequence). DNA for the CDR3: TGTGCCAGCACCTCCCGGACAGGGGCGCTCACCGGGGAGCTGTTTTTT. Translating gives CASTSRTGALTGELFF.

This chain uses TRBV5-4 with TRBJ2-7; a possible D gene is TRBD2 (6 bases). Trimming left V 2 bases short and J 5 bases short, with 11 bases between. CDR1 and CDR2 (germline): SGHNT, YYREEE (reference sequence). CDR3 size: 13 residues. Here the CDR3 DNA reads TGTGCCAGCAGCTTCGGGACTGCTAACGAGCAGTACTTC. This encodes CASSFGTANEQYF.

V is TRBV5-6 and J is TRBJ1-4; D unresolved. The CDR3 extends over 14 amino acids. Germline values: CDR1 SGHDT, CDR2 YYEEEE. The V end lost 2 bases, the J end lost 0 bases, and 5 bases lay between the germline ends. The CDR3 sequence is CASSFSSTNEKLFF. CDR3 nucleotides: TGTGCCAGCAGCTTCTCGTCAACTAATGAAAAACTGTTTTTT.

The chain joins TRBV2 to TRBJ2-4, with 7 nucleotides matching TRBD1. This CDR3 is 15 amino acids long. Trimming removed 7 bases from V and 2 bases from J; junction bases left unmatched: 8. The germline CDR1 and CDR2 sequences are SNHLY and FYNNEI. The CDR3 sequence is CASNPERGPKNIQYF. The CDR3 DNA reads TGTGCCAGCAACCCAGAAAGGGGGCCCAAAAACATTCAGTACTTC.

J is TRBJ2-3 and V is TRBV5-1, with 12 bases lining up with TRBD2. The J segment lost 2 bases and the V segment lost 4 bases, leaving 8 bases of the junction unmatched. This CDR3 spans 17 amino acids. Germline-derived CDR1 and CDR2 are SGHRS and YFSETQ. Here the CDR3 DNA reads TGCGCCAGCAGCGGGAGAACTAGCGGGGGGATCACAGATACGCAGTATTTT. Translation: CASSGRTSGGITDTQYF.

This clone has only one observation. DNA for the CDR3: TGCGCCAGCAGCTTGAGGGGAGATACGCAGTATTTT. It is translated as CASSLRGDTQYF. This chain connects TRBV5-1 to TRBJ2-3; weak D call: TRBD1 (5 bases). This CDR3 is 12 amino acids long. V was shortened by 1 base and J by 5 bases, with 5 bases between the two germline ends. Germline V gives CDR1 SGHRS, CDR2 YFSETQ.

The V call is TRBV12-5, the J call TRBJ2-5; tentative D call: TRBD2 (5 bases). There are 15 residues in the CDR3. Germline-derived CDR1 and CDR2 are LGHNT and FRNRAP. Trimming shortened V by 1 base and J by 2 bases, and 11 bases separated the two germline ends. CDR3 sequence reads: CASGLGQRGQETQYF. Written as DNA, the CDR3 is TGTGCTAGTGGTTTGGGCCAACGGGGTCAAGAGACCCAGTACTTC.